This T cell receptor beta chain emerged from a study of radiotherapy plus CTLA-4 blockade in lung cancer. The data were produced by immunoSEQ multiplex PCR, yet TCRdb's version contains in-frame clones alone and is incomplete. The sample lists more than 90,000 clones; 88% were seen once. The CDR3 is 15 residues long. Germline assignment: CDR1 SGHRS and CDR2 YFSETQ. The ends were cut back, 4 bases at V and 2 bases at J, with 15 bases in the middle. Here the sequenced sample was peripheral blood, taken from a patient treated with radiotherapy plus ipilimumab. The chain links TRBV5-1 to TRBJ1-2, with TRBD1 as a possible D gene (6 bases). This receptor was identified in a human donor with non-small cell lung cancer that progressed on radiotherapy plus ipilimumab. DNA for the CDR3: TGCGCCAGCAGCCCAGAGGGGGGGCTCAACTATGGCTACACCTTC. This codes for CASSPEGGLNYGYTF.